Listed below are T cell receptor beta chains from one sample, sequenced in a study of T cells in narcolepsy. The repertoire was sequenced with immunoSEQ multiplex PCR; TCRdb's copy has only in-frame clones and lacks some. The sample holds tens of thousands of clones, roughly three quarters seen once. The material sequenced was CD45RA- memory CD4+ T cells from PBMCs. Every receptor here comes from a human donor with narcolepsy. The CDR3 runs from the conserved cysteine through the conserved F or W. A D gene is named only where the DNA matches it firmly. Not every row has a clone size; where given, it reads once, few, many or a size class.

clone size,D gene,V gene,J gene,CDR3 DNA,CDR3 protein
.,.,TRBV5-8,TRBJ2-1,TGTGCCAGCAGCTTAGGTCAGATATACAATGAGCAGTTCTTC,CASSLGQIYNEQFF
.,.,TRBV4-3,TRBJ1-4,TGCGCCAGCAGCCAAGGTTCGAGTGGAAAACTGTTTTTT,CASSQGSSGKLFF
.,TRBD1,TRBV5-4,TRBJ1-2,TGTGCCAGCACCCCGGGACAGGGAAGGCGCTACACCTTC,CASTPGQGRRYTF
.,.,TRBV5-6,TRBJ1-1,TGTGCCAGCAGCCCCCGGGGCGGTAACACTGAAGCTTTCTTT,CASSPRGGNTEAFF
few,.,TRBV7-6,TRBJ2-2,TGTGCCAGCAGCCCCCGGGGGCGGGAGAGCACCGGGGAGCTGTTTTTT,CASSPRGRESTGELFF
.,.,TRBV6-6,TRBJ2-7,TGTGCCAGCAGTTACAATGGAAGGGACGACGAGCAGTACTTC,CASSYNGRDDEQYF
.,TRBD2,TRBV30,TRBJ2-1,TGTGCCTGGAGTCCCAGCGGGGCCCGTGAGCAGTTCTTC,CAWSPSGAREQFF
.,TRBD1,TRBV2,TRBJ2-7,TGTGCCAGCAGCGAGGGGGCTCGCCACGAGCAGTACTTC,CASSEGARHEQYF
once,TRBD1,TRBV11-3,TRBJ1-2,TGTGCCAGCAGCGGGCAAACCGGGACAGAGAATGGCTACACCTTC,CASSGQTGTENGYTF
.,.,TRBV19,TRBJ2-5,TGTGCCAGTAGTGGGGGAAGAAGAGAGACCCAGTACTTC,CASSGGRRETQYF
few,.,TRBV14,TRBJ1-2,TGTGCCAGCAGCCAGCAGGGTTTTGGCTACACCTTC,CASSQQGFGYTF
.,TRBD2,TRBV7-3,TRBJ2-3,TGTGCCAGCAGCTCGGGGGGTATACTAGGCACAGATACGCAGTATTTT,CASSSGGILGTDTQYF
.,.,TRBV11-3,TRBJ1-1,TGTGCCAGCAGCCCTGGTAGGGGTAAAGGGGACACTGAAGCTTTCTTT,CASSPGRGKGDTEAFF
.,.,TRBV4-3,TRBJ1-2,TGCGCCAGCAGCCAAGAGGTGGCCGCAGGGAACTATGGCTACACCTTC,CASSQEVAAGNYGYTF
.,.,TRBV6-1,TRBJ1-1,TGTGCCAGCAGTGCGAAAACAGGGTGGGCAGCTTTCTTT,CASSAKTGWAAFF
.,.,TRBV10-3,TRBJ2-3,TGTGCCATTGGACGGGAGCAGACAGATACGCAGTATTTT,CAIGREQTDTQYF
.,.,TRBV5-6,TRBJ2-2,TGTGCCAGCAGCCCGAGGCCGAAGCGGGACACCGGGGAGCTGTTTTTT,CASSPRPKRDTGELFF
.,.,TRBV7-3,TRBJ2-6,TGCGCCAGCAGCTTTCGACGATCTGGGGCCAACGTCCTGACTTTC,CASSFRRSGANVLTF
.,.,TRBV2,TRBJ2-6,TGTGCCAGCAGTGAAGGGGGACGACTATCTGGGGCCAACGTCCTGACTTTC,CASSEGGRLSGANVLTF
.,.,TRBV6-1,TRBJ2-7,TGTGCCAGCAGCGAAAGGACAGAGTCCTACGAGCAGTACTTC,CASSERTESYEQYF
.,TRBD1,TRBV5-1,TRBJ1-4,TGCGCCAGCAGCTTAAACCCACAGGGGGCAAAGGAAAAACTGTTTTTT,CASSLNPQGAKEKLFF
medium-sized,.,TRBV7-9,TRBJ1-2,TGTGCCAGCAGCTTAGCCCAGGGTTGGGGCTACACCTTC,CASSLAQGWGYTF
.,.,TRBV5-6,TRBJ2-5,TGTGCCAGCAGCTTGGGGGTCCCAGAGACCCAGTACTTC,CASSLGVPETQYF
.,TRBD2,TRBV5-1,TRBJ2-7,TGCGCCAGCGGGCAAGGGACTAGGATCCACGAGCAGTACTTC,CASGQGTRIHEQYF
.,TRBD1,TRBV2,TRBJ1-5,TGTGCCAGCAGCGATAGGACAGGGGGGGATCAGCCCCAGCATTTT,CASSDRTGGDQPQHF
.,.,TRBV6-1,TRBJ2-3,TGTGCCACCGGTGGTGACACAGATACGCAGTATTTT,CATGGDTDTQYF
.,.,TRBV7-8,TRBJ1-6,TGTGCCAGCGGAGCGGCACCTAATTCACCCCTCCACTTT,CASGAAPNSPLHF
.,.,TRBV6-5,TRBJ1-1,TGTGCCAGCAGTGAAGAGGCTGGGTTTGCTTTCTTT,CASSEEAGFAFF
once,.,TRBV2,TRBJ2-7,TGTGCCAGCACAGGGGGGGCCTACGAGCAGTACTTC,CASTGGAYEQYF
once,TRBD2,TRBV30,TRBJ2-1,TGTGCCTGGAGTCCCTCCCTGAGCGGGAATACTAATGAGCAGTTCTTC,CAWSPSLSGNTNEQFF
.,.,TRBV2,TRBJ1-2,TGTGCTACAGGGAACTATGGCTACACCTTC,CATGNYGYTF